The rows below give T cell receptor beta chains drawn from one sample of a study of response to subunit inactivated influenza vaccine. TCRdb reprocessed the RT-PCR reads via MiXCR and lists one record per CDR3 protein. This table holds approximately 250,000 distinct CDR3 sequences, less than 15% found once. This specimen consisted of non-naive T cells sorted from PBMCs, obtained 14 days before vaccination. These receptor sequences come from a man aged 45-65 years who received an inactivated influenza vaccine. CDR3s include the opening cysteine and the closing phenylalanine or tryptophan. D genes are given only for firm matches. Expanded clones are given a class, and other clones once, few, many or no size at all.

j_gene	d_gene	v_gene	len	abundance	CDR3aa	CDR3nt
TRBJ1-3	.	TRBV5-1	15	few	CASSIEPRAGNTIYF	TGCGCCAGCAGCATCGAACCAAGGGCTGGAAACACCATATATTTT
TRBJ2-2	.	TRBV7-2	14	.	CASSLGMDTGELFF	TGTGCCAGCAGCTTAGGGATGGACACCGGGGAGCTGTTTTTT
TRBJ2-6	.	TRBV11-1	18	few	CASSFRQAQSSGANVLTF	TGTGCCAGCAGCTTCAGACAGGCGCAGAGCTCTGGGGCCAACGTCCTGACTTTC
TRBJ2-5	.	TRBV20-1	12	few	CSASNGQETQYF	TGCAGTGCTAGTAATGGCCAAGAGACCCAGTACTTC
TRBJ2-7	TRBD2	TRBV20-1	15	.	CSAGKGLAGNNEQYF	TGCAGTGCTGGTAAGGGACTAGCGGGGAACAACGAGCAGTACTTC
TRBJ2-2	TRBD2	TRBV6-5	15	many	CASSYAGGSTGELFF	TGTGCCAGCAGTTACGCGGGAGGGAGCACCGGGGAGCTGTTTTTT
TRBJ2-4	TRBD2	TRBV10-3	15	few	CAISDPGGAKNIQYF	TGTGCCATCAGTGACCCGGGAGGGGCCAAAAACATTCAGTACTTC
TRBJ2-1	.	TRBV7-9	15	.	CASSLALARYNEQFF	TGTGCCAGCAGCTTAGCGTTGGCCAGATACAATGAGCAGTTCTTC
TRBJ2-3	.	TRBV6-5	14	few	CASSYSVNSDTQYF	TGTGCCAGCAGTTATTCGGTCAATTCAGATACGCAGTATTTT
TRBJ2-2	.	TRBV27	12	few	CAMMTGAGELFF	TGTGCCATGATGACCGGCGCCGGGGAGCTGTTTTTT
TRBJ1-2	TRBD1	TRBV7-2	14	few	CASSFGTALGGYTF	TGTGCCAGCAGCTTCGGGACAGCTCTTGGAGGCTACACCTTC
TRBJ2-3	.	TRBV5-1	14	few	CASSLEQGADTQYF	TGCGCCAGCAGCTTGGAACAGGGAGCAGATACGCAGTATTTT
TRBJ2-5	.	TRBV6-2/TRBV6-3	15	few	CASSSAAEGPETQYF	TGTGCCAGCAGCTCAGCAGCGGAGGGCCCGGAGACCCAGTACTTC
TRBJ2-3	.	TRBV15	16	few	CATSRDRGSSTDTQYF	TGTGCCACCAGCAGAGATCGGGGTTCGAGCACAGATACGCAGTATTTT
TRBJ2-5	TRBD1	TRBV18	17	.	CASSPQLDFRGPETQYF	TGTGCCAGCTCACCACAGCTCGACTTCAGGGGGCCAGAGACCCAGTACTTC
TRBJ1-1	TRBD1	TRBV4-2	14	few	CASSQRQGVTEAFF	TGTGCCAGCAGCCAACGACAGGGGGTTACTGAAGCTTTCTTT
TRBJ2-7	TRBD2	TRBV20-1	15	many	CSGLLGLAGTAEQYF	TGCAGTGGACTGCTGGGGCTAGCGGGAACGGCCGAGCAGTACTTC
TRBJ1-6	.	TRBV12-3/TRBV12-4	16	few	CASSLKGFVNNSPLHF	TGTGCCAGCAGTTTGAAGGGTTTTGTCAATAATTCACCCCTCCACTTT
TRBJ2-3	TRBD2	TRBV4-3	17	few	CASSQITSAGGTDTQYF	TGCGCCAGCAGCCAAATAACAAGTGCGGGGGGCACAGATACGCAGTATTTT
TRBJ2-5	TRBD2	TRBV4-2	17	many	CASSQVVAGEPGETQYF	TGTGCCAGCAGCCAAGTGGTAGCGGGAGAGCCCGGAGAGACCCAGTACTTC
TRBJ2-5	TRBD2	TRBV11-1	18	many	CASSQKIRLAGVKETQYF	TGTGCCAGCAGCCAGAAGATTAGACTAGCGGGAGTGAAGGAGACCCAGTACTTC
TRBJ1-2	.	TRBV5-1	15	.	CASSLAVQGNYGYTF	TGCGCCAGCAGCTTGGCTGTGCAGGGGAACTATGGCTACACCTTC
TRBJ2-1	TRBD2	TRBV6-5	15	many	CASTSGGNSYNEQFF	TGTGCCAGCACCTCGGGGGGGAACTCCTACAATGAGCAGTTCTTC
TRBJ2-7	.	TRBV20-1	14	many	CSARDQTDTYEQYF	TGCAGTGCTAGAGATCAAACCGATACCTACGAGCAGTACTTC
TRBJ2-6	.	TRBV28	16	few	CASSSPYRAGANVLTF	TGTGCCAGCAGTTCACCGTACAGGGCTGGGGCCAACGTCCTGACTTTC
TRBJ1-2	TRBD1	TRBV5-8	13	.	CASSKTGGYGYTF	TGTGCCAGCAGCAAGACAGGGGGCTATGGCTACACCTTC
TRBJ2-1	.	TRBV25-1	16	.	CASSDSAGAFYNEQFF	TGTGCCAGCAGTGACTCGGCGGGGGCCTTTTACAATGAGCAGTTCTTC
TRBJ2-1	TRBD2	TRBV11-3	16	.	CASSKFSGGALGEQFF	TGTGCCAGCAGCAAATTTAGCGGGGGGGCTTTGGGTGAGCAGTTCTTC
TRBJ2-3	.	TRBV19	13	.	CATSTSRADTQYF	TGTGCCACCTCGACTAGTCGGGCAGATACGCAGTATTTT
TRBJ2-7	.	TRBV4-2	15	.	CASSQESQTPYEQYF	TGTGCCAGCAGCCAAGAGTCCCAGACACCCTACGAGCAGTACTTC
TRBJ2-3	TRBD2	TRBV12-3/TRBV12-4	16	.	CASSSPGLGNTDTQYF	TGTGCCAGCAGTTCGCCGGGACTAGGAAACACAGATACGCAGTATTTT
TRBJ2-3	TRBD2	TRBV3-1	18	few	CASSPPASGGFSTDTQYF	TGTGCCAGCAGCCCTCCGGCTAGCGGGGGGTTTAGCACAGATACGCAGTATTTT
TRBJ1-2	.	TRBV7-9	12	few	CASSTEGLGYTF	TGTGCCAGCAGCACCGAGGGGCTGGGCTACACCTTC
TRBJ1-1	.	TRBV5-1	15	many	CASRHTGTQNTEAFF	TGCGCCAGCAGACATACCGGGACCCAGAACACTGAAGCTTTCTTT
TRBJ2-7	TRBD1	TRBV27	14	few	CASRPGQGPGEQYF	TGTGCCAGCAGACCGGGACAGGGGCCTGGCGAGCAGTACTTC
TRBJ1-5	TRBD1	TRBV28	14	few	CASRWDRPNQPQHF	TGTGCCAGCAGATGGGACAGACCAAATCAGCCCCAGCATTTT
TRBJ1-2	.	TRBV12-3/TRBV12-4	16	.	CASSPSGRRHNYGYTF	TGTGCCAGCAGTCCCTCGGGGAGGCGACATAACTATGGCTACACCTTC
TRBJ2-1	TRBD2	TRBV5-6	18	few	CASSQRTSGKKSYNEQFF	TGTGCCAGCAGCCAACGGACTAGCGGGAAAAAATCCTACAATGAGCAGTTCTTC
TRBJ2-6	TRBD1	TRBV6-1	19	.	CASSQPPGQGSSGANVLTF	TGTGCCAGCAGTCAACCACCGGGACAGGGGAGCTCTGGGGCCAACGTCCTGACTTTC
TRBJ2-1	.	TRBV5-1	13	few	CASSGTLGVGQFF	TGCGCCAGCAGCGGAACCCTGGGAGTAGGGCAGTTCTTC
TRBJ2-5	TRBD2	TRBV2	14	many	CASNLWGGSETQYF	TGTGCCAGCAACCTCTGGGGGGGTTCCGAGACCCAGTACTTC
TRBJ2-7	.	TRBV10-2	14	few	CASSDWGRSYEQYF	TGCGCCAGCAGTGATTGGGGCCGATCCTACGAGCAGTACTTC
TRBJ2-3	.	TRBV15	15	.	CATSRAPGGADTQYF	TGTGCCACCAGCAGAGCGCCTGGAGGGGCAGATACGCAGTATTTT